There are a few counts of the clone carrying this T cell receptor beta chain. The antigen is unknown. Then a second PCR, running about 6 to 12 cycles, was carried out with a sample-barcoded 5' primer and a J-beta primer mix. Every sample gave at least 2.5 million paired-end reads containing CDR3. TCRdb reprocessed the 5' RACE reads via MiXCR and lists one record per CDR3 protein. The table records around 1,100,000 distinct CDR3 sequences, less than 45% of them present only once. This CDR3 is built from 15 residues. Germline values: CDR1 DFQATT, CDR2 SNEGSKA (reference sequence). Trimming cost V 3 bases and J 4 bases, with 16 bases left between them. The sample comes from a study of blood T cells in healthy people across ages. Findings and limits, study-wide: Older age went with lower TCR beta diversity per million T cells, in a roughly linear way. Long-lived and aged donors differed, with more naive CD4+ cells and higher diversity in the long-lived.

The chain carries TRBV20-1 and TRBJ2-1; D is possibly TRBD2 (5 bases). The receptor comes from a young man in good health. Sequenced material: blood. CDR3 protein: CSARGMAGLYNEQFF. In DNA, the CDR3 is TGCAGTGCTAGGGGTATGGCGGGCCTATACAATGAGCAGTTCTTC.